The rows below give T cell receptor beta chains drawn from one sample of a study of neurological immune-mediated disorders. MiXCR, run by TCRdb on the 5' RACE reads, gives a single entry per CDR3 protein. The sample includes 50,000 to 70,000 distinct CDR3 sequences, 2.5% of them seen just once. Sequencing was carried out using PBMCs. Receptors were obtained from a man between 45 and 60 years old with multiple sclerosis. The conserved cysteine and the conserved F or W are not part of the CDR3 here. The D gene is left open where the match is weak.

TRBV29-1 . SVGHPNTEAF
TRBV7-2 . ASSLDRGQEAF
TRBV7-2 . ASSISSTRNIQY
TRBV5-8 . ASSLVSRTKY
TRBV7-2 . ASSLSDASYEQY
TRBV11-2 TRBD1 ASRLTGATEAF
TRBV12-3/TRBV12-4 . ASTGSSGNTIY
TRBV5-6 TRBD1 ASSRGQSTDTQY
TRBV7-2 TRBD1 ASSAGQGATDTQY
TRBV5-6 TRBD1 ASSFQGAGQETQY
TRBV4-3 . ASSPEEQAATNEKLF
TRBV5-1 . ASSLSGGEKLF
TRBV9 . ASSVGQRSPLH
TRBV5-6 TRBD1 ASRLTGTGGYEQY
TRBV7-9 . ASSLSTDEQY
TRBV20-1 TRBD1 SASEGAGSPLH
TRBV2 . ASSTYRDGEQY
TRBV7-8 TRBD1 ASSLSLGGSTEAF
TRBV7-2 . ASSLQGSSPLH
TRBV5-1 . ASSGGSSGANVLT
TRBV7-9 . ASTAQDYGYT
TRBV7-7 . ASSPDWGYEQY
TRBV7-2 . ASSLGQKMNYGYT
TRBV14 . ASSQERLAPVSGANVLT
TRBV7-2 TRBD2 AYRLAGIWRSEQF
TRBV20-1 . SASAAFGNTIY
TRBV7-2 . ASVGGGPQETQY
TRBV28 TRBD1 ASSFRTGGTKNIQY
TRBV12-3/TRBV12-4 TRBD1 ASSPARDRGLGYT
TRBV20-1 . SARMGTYYGYT
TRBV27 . ASSLSWGLSYEQY
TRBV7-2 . ASSFQALATGELF
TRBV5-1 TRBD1 ASSLGDRNQPQH
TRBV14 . ASSHMGWQETQY
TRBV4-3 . ASSQDDTFTDTQY
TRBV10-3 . AISEFGGMNQPQH
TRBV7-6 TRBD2 ASSPSGGLTDTQY
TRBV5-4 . ASSPPGQETQY
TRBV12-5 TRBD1 ASGLRDSGGEQY
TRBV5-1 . ASSLRQTSSYNEQF
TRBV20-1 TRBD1 SAVPGQGFTGELF
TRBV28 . ASSSPRAGRETQY
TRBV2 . ASSGLAGPNGELF
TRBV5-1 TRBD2 ASSLAGGPGEETQY
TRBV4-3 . ASRRTASNSPLH
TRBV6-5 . ASSYTGEGGRNTIY
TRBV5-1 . ASSDTLGLSTDTQY